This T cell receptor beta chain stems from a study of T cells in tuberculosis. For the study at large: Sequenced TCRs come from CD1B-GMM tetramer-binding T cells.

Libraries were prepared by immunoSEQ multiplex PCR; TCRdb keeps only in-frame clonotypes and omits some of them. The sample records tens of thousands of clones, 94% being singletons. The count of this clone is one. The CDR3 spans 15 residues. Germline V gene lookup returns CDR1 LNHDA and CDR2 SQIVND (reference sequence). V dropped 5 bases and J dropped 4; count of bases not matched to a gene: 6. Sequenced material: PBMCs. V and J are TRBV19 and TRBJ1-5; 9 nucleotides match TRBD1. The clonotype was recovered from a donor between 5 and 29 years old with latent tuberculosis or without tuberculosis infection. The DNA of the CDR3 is TGTGCCAGTAGTCATGGACAGGGGAGGAATCAGCCCCAGCATTTT. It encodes CASSHGQGRNQPQHF.